The 4 T cell receptor beta chains below come from one sample, sequenced in a study of cytomegalovirus exposure and HLA in healthy donors. Vbeta (60) and Jbeta (13) primers were used in the PCR. Clones were read by immunoSEQ multiplex PCR, and TCRdb kept only the in-frame ones, dropping some. This table holds under 200,000 clones, around 80% found once. The specimen was PBMCs. All receptors derive from a middle-aged woman in good health and CMV-seronegative.

The chain combines TRBV9 with TRBJ2-5, with 10 bases fitting TRBD2. The CDR3 spans 15 residues. V lost 4 bases, J lost 5 bases, and 8 bases stayed unmatched. Germline CDR1 SGDLS, CDR2 YYNGEE. The CDR3 DNA reads as TGTGCCAGCAGCAGGTCTAGCGGGAGCTGGGAGACCCAGTACTTC. Translated, it gives CASSRSSGSWETQYF.

DNA for the CDR3: TGTGCCAGCAGTGAAGGAGGGGGCGCGGGGGAGACCCAGTACTTC. It codes for CASSEGGGAGETQYF. The chain is built from TRBV6-1 and TRBJ2-5, with D possibly matching TRBD1 (7 bases). V lost 1 base, J lost 5 bases, and 14 bases lay in between. The CDR3 loop spans 15 amino acids. Germline CDR1 is MNHNS and CDR2 is SASEGT.

This clone was seen only once. This sequence joins TRBV10-3 and TRBJ1-1; D not certain. With 11 bases removed from V and 1 base from J, the gap between germline ends came to 8 bases. The CDR3 is 11 amino acids. The germline V gene encodes CDR1 ENHRY and CDR2 SYGVKD. The CDR3 here is CAVQANTEAFF. CDR3 nucleotide sequence: TGTGCCGTCCAGGCGAACACTGAAGCTTTCTTT.

The rearrangement joins TRBV6-1 to TRBJ1-2; D is perhaps TRBD1 (5 bases). This CDR3 is 13 amino acids long. Trimming removed 8 bases at V and 10 bases at J, with 20 bases between. The germline gives CDR1 MNHNS, CDR2 SASEGT. The CDR3 reads CASLGDSGSYYTF. In DNA, the CDR3 is TGTGCCAGCTTAGGAGACAGTGGAAGTTACTACACCTTC.